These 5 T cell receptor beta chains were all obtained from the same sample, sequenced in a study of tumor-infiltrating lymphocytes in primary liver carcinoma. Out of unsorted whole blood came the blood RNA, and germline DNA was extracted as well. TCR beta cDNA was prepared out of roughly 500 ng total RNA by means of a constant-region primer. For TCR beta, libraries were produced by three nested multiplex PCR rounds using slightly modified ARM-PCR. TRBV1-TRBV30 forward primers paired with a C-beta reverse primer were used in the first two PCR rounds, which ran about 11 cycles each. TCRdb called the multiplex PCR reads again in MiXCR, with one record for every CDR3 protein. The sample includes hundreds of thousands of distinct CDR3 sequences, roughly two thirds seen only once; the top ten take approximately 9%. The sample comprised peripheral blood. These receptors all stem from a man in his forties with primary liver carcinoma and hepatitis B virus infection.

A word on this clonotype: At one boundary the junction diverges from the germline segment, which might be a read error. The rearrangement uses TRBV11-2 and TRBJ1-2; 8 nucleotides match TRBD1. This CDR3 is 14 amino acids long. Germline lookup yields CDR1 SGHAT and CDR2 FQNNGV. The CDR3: CSSSVGTGFYGYTF. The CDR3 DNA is TGTTCCAGCAGCGTCGGGACAGGCTTCTATGGCTACACCTTC.

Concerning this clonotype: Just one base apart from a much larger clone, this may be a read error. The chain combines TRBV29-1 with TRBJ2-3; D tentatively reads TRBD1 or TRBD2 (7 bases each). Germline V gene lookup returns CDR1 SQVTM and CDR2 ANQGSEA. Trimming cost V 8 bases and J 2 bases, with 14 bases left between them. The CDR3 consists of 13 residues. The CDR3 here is CSMQGGATDTQYF. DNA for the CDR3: TGCAGCATGCAGGGGGGGGCCACAGATACGCAGTATTTT.

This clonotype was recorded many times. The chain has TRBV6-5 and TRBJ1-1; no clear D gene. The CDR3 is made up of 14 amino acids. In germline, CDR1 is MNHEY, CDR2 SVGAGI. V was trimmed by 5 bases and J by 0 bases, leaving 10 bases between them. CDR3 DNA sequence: TGTGCCAGCAGTCCCCACACTGTGAACACTGAAGCTTTCTTT. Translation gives CASSPHTVNTEAFF.

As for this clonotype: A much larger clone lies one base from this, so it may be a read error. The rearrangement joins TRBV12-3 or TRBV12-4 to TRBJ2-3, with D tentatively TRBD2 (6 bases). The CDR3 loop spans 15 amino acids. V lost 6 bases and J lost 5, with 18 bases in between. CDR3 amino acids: CASRIPGLTIDTQYF. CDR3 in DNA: TGTGCCAGCAGGATCCCGGGACTTACCATAGATACGCAGTATTTT.

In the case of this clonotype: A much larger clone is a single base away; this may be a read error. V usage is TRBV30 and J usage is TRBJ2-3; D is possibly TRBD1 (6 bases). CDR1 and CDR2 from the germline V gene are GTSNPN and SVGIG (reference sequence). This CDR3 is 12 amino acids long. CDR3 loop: CVWNLRGDTQYF. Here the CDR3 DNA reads TGTGTCTGGAACCTCAGGGGAGATACGCAGTATTTT.